The rows below give T cell receptor beta chains drawn from one sample of a study of blood T cell repertoires in COVID-19. Measured with immunoSEQ multiplex PCR; TCRdb has only the in-frame clones, and not every one. The table lists more than 350,000 clones, about 88% of them singletons. What was sequenced was PBMCs or T cells enriched from blood (not recorded which). These receptors all come from a woman aged 18-35 years who had been exposed to COVID-19. Each CDR3 is given with its conserved first and last residue. Fields, in order: J gene, clone size, V gene, D gene, CDR3 protein, CDR3 DNA. The D gene is left open where the match is weak. Rows may omit the clone size; those that give it use once, few, many or a size class.

TRBJ2-3 - TRBV7-3 TRBD2 CASSFSGGAEDTQYF TGTGCCAGCAGCTTTAGCGGGGGGGCCGAAGATACGCAGTATTTT
TRBJ2-7 - TRBV3-1/TRBV3-2 TRBD2 CASSPPSTSGIYEQYF TGTGCCAGCAGCCCCCCTTCGACTAGCGGGATCTACGAGCAGTACTTC
TRBJ2-7 - TRBV9 TRBD2 CASNKEGTSGPSGEQYF TGTGCCAGCAACAAAGAGGGGACTAGCGGCCCCTCGGGAGAGCAGTACTTC
TRBJ2-1 - TRBV7-6 - CASSIAIIFYNEQFF TGTGCCAGCAGCATTGCTATTATTTTTTACAATGAGCAGTTCTTC
TRBJ1-6 - TRBV7-9 TRBD1 CASSLGTGGNSYNSPLHF TGTGCCAGCAGCTTAGGGACAGGGGGCAACTCCTATAATTCACCCCTCCACTTT
TRBJ2-6 - TRBV29-1 TRBD1 CSVSLTGAMANVLTF TGCAGCGTAAGCCTAACAGGGGCTATGGCCAACGTCCTGACTTTC
TRBJ2-1 - TRBV6-1 TRBD2 CASSEPTSGGARYNEQFF TGTGCCAGCAGTGAGCCTACTAGCGGGGGGGCTAGATACAATGAGCAGTTCTTC
TRBJ2-2 few TRBV9 TRBD1 CASSVTGVTNTGELFF TGTGCCAGCAGCGTAACAGGGGTAACGAACACCGGGGAGCTGTTTTTT
TRBJ2-7 - TRBV19 TRBD2 CASSRGLAGGTYEQYF TGTGCCAGTAGCCGAGGACTAGCGGGAGGAACCTACGAGCAGTACTTC
TRBJ2-5 - TRBV29-1 TRBD2 CSVQPGLAGGETQYF TGCAGCGTTCAACCGGGACTAGCGGGAGGAGAGACCCAGTACTTC
TRBJ2-5 - TRBV9 - CASSVEGGARETQYF TGTGCCAGCAGCGTAGAAGGGGGGGCGCGGGAGACCCAGTACTTC
TRBJ2-2 once TRBV19 - CASSAAAGAGGELFF TGTGCCAGTAGTGCCGCGGCGGGGGCAGGCGGGGAGCTGTTTTTT
TRBJ1-5 - TRBV18 - CASSPIKRGSDQPQHF TGTGCCAGCTCACCTATAAAGAGAGGGAGCGATCAGCCCCAGCATTTT
TRBJ1-6 - TRBV6-1 - CASSETRREFNSYNSPLHF TGTGCCAGCAGTGAAACTCGGAGGGAGTTTAACTCCTATAATTCACCCCTCCACTTT
TRBJ2-2 - TRBV7-8 TRBD1 CASSLQGQVNTGELFF TGTGCCAGCAGCTTACAAGGACAGGTGAACACCGGGGAGCTGTTTTTT